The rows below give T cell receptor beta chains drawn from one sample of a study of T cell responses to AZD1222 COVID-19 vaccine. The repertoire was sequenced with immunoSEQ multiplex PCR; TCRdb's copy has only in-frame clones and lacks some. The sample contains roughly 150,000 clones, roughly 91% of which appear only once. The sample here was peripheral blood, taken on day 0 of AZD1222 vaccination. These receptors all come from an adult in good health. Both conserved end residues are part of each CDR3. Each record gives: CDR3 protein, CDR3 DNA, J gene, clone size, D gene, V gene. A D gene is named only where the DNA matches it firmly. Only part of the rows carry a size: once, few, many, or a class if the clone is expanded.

CASSRPGTGNTEAFF TGTGCCAGCAGCCGTCCCGGGACAGGGAACACTGAAGCTTTCTTT TRBJ1-1 . TRBD1 TRBV11-2
CASSLFGGEYGYTF TGTGCCAGCAGTTTATTTGGGGGGGAGTATGGCTACACCTTC TRBJ1-2 few . TRBV27
CASSLLPGQGRQYF TGTGCCAGCAGTTTATTACCGGGACAGGGAAGGCAGTACTTC TRBJ2-7 once TRBD1 TRBV27
CASSANSQLSSPLHF TGTGCCAGTAGCGCCAACTCACAGCTCTCCTCACCCCTCCACTTT TRBJ1-6 once . TRBV19
CASSQNEADEQFF TGCGCCAGCAGCCAAAACGAGGCTGATGAGCAGTTCTTC TRBJ2-1 . . TRBV4-1
CASSIGSSGYTF TGTGCCAGTAGTATAGGGAGCAGTGGCTACACCTTC TRBJ1-2 . . TRBV19
CASSPTGQGSPLHF TGTGCCAGCAGCCCGACAGGGCAAGGATCACCCCTCCACTTT TRBJ1-6 . TRBD1 TRBV6-2/TRBV6-3
CASSLSGGVSGELFF TGTGCCAGCAGCCTTAGCGGAGGGGTCTCCGGGGAGCTGTTTTTT TRBJ2-2 . . TRBV3-1/TRBV3-2
CASGELLWFGYTF TGTGCCAGCGGGGAGTTACTGTGGTTTGGCTACACCTTC TRBJ1-2 . . TRBV6-5
CASSLVGSYEQYF TGTGCCAGCAGCTTAGTAGGGTCCTACGAGCAGTACTTC TRBJ2-7 . . TRBV11-2
CATSRDVITGTVTDTQYF TGTGCCACCAGCAGAGATGTTATTACTGGGACGGTCACAGATACGCAGTATTTT TRBJ2-3 . . TRBV15
CASSIEDLANYGYTF TGTGCCAGCAGCATCGAGGACCTAGCTAACTATGGCTACACCTTC TRBJ1-2 . . TRBV13
CASSLRGNTEAFF TGTGCCAGCTCACTGAGGGGTAACACTGAAGCTTTCTTT TRBJ1-1 . . TRBV18
CASSVRGGQETQYF TGTGCCAGCAGCGTCCGGGGGGGCCAAGAGACCCAGTACTTC TRBJ2-5 . TRBD2 TRBV3-1/TRBV3-2
CASSLTGNTEAFF TGTGCCAGCAGTCTTACAGGAAACACTGAAGCTTTCTTT TRBJ1-1 . . TRBV6-2/TRBV6-3
CASGAGLLTDTQYF TGTGCTAGTGGGGCCGGTCTCCTCACAGATACGCAGTATTTT TRBJ2-3 . . TRBV12-5
CASSRTLQGAGEKLFF TGTGCCAGCAGCCGTACCCTACAGGGGGCGGGTGAAAAACTGTTTTTT TRBJ1-4 . TRBD1 TRBV9
CASSPVLPGRTNTEAFF TGCGCCAGCAGCCCAGTCTTACCGGGACGGACGAACACTGAAGCTTTCTTT TRBJ1-1 once . TRBV5-1
CASSPGYNEQFF TGTGCCAGCAGCCCTGGATACAATGAGCAGTTCTTC TRBJ2-1 once . TRBV7-9
CASSSYVGLVSGNTIYF TGTGCCAGCAGCTCCTACGTGGGGCTCGTCTCTGGAAACACCATATATTTT TRBJ1-3 . . TRBV14
CASSPGTDSGNTIYF TGCGCCAGCAGCCCGGGGACAGACTCTGGAAACACCATATATTTT TRBJ1-3 . TRBD1 TRBV5-1
CASSQFHGTGGIEAFF TGCGCCAGCAGCCAGTTTCACGGGACAGGGGGTATTGAAGCTTTCTTT TRBJ1-1 . TRBD1 TRBV4-3
CASSVVSGSETQYF TGTGCCAGCAGCGTAGTTAGCGGGAGTGAGACCCAGTACTTC TRBJ2-5 . TRBD2 TRBV9
CASSLRLNTEAFF TGTGCCAGCAGCTTAAGGTTGAACACTGAAGCTTTCTTT TRBJ1-1 few . TRBV7-9
CASSLQGPGTF TGTGCCAGCAGCCTACAGGGACCCGGCACCTTC TRBJ1-2 . . TRBV11-3
CATQKYSYNEQFF TGTGCCACCCAAAAGTACTCCTACAATGAGCAGTTCTTC TRBJ2-1 . . TRBV15
CASSYGDGNYGYTF TGTGCCAGCAGTTACGGGGACGGGAACTATGGCTACACCTTC TRBJ1-2 . . TRBV6-2/TRBV6-3
CASSLVAHTEAFF TGTGCCAGCAGCTTAGTCGCACACACTGAAGCTTTCTTT TRBJ1-1 . . TRBV7-9
CASGLPGQITPAGANVLTF TGTGCCAGCGGCTTACCGGGACAAATAACCCCCGCTGGGGCCAACGTCCTGACTTTC TRBJ2-6 . . TRBV27
CASSQAGKFTDTQYF TGCGCCAGCAGCCAAGCGGGCAAATTCACAGATACGCAGTATTTT TRBJ2-3 . . TRBV4-3
CASSQAPGPYSNQPQHF TGCGCCAGCAGCCAAGCGCCAGGCCCTTATAGCAATCAGCCCCAGCATTTT TRBJ1-5 few . TRBV4-3
CASSPGPLPSYEQYF TGTGCCAGCAGCCCCGGGCCACTTCCCTCCTACGAGCAGTACTTC TRBJ2-7 . . TRBV3-1/TRBV3-2
CASSLASGTSTDTQYF TGTGCCAGCAGCTTAGCTAGCGGGACAAGCACAGATACGCAGTATTTT TRBJ2-3 . TRBD2 TRBV7-9
CASSSRKAKNIQYF TGTGCCAGCAGTTCCCGGAAAGCCAAAAACATTCAGTACTTC TRBJ2-4 . . TRBV6-2/TRBV6-3
CASRGLAGEPTPRNEQFF TGTGCCAGTAGGGGACTAGCGGGAGAGCCTACCCCTAGGAATGAGCAGTTCTTC TRBJ2-1 . TRBD2 TRBV19
CASSYSTGFSYEQYF TGTGCCAGCAGTTACTCGACAGGGTTCTCCTACGAGCAGTACTTC TRBJ2-7 . TRBD1 TRBV6-2/TRBV6-3
CAISATGEYGYTF TGTGCCATCAGCGCCACAGGGGAGTATGGCTACACCTTC TRBJ1-2 . TRBD1 TRBV10-3
CASSRDGTENSPLHF TGTGCCAGCAGCCGAGATGGGACAGAAAATTCACCCCTCCACTTT TRBJ1-6 . TRBD1 TRBV7-3
CASSLAGQDYEQYF TGCGCCAGCAGCTTGGCGGGGCAGGACTACGAGCAGTACTTC TRBJ2-7 . . TRBV5-1
CASSPPTVGYLDNEQFF TGTGCCAGCAGCCCCCCCACAGTGGGGTATCTTGACAATGAGCAGTTCTTC TRBJ2-1 . . TRBV7-9
CASGFGGQFNQPQHF TGTGCCAGCGGCTTCGGGGGACAGTTTAATCAGCCCCAGCATTTT TRBJ1-5 . TRBD1 TRBV28
CASSIVETSGMGQFF TGTGCCAGTAGTATAGTTGAGACTAGCGGGATGGGGCAGTTCTTC TRBJ2-1 . TRBD2 TRBV19